This T cell receptor (beta chain) comes out of a study of blood T cell repertoires in COVID-19. J gave up 1 base and V 4 bases, and 6 bases lay outside the gene matches. The CDR3 is made up of 14 amino acids. CDR1 is GTSNPN and CDR2 is SVGIG in the germline V gene (reference sequence). Per the authors' pipeline: Nucleated cell number was recorded as an estimate derived from reference gene primer amplification. Some clones are missing from TCRdb's copy, which holds only in-frame ones; the method was immunoSEQ multiplex PCR. V and J calls and clone size come straight from that table; D and trimming were deduced from the DNA. The sample consists of roughly 170,000 clones, approximately 90% of them appearing once.

This TCR was recovered from a woman aged 18-29 years who had recovered from COVID-19. Sequences were obtained from peripheral blood. The V and J genes are TRBV30 and TRBJ1-2, with 7 positions matching TRBD1. The chain's CDR3 is CAWNGDSLNYGYTF. DNA for the CDR3: TGTGCCTGGAATGGGGACAGCCTTAACTATGGCTACACCTTC.